This TCR beta chain is from a study of cytomegalovirus exposure and HLA in healthy donors (dated by TCRdb to 2015 to 2018). With regard to the full study: In an earlier analysis of several hundred of the donors, around 300 Gb of sequence data and 100 million or so unique TCR beta sequences from roughly 190 million T cells were reported. Four to six DR-DQ haplotypes were handled as single units for association and clustering, since linkage in the cohort was strong. To predict cytomegalovirus infection status, the study brought together high-throughput TCR immunosequencing, statistical association of individual TCRs with disease status, and machine learning. In the later analysis, no new phenotypic data were used to find candidate immune exposures; instead, reliance was placed on TCR beta sequences and their occurrence across donors. In an earlier analysis of 587 of the donors, high-throughput TCR beta sequencing was used to judge whether each TCR beta V gene segment behaved as functional or pseudogenic. Among the approximately 400 genotyped donors, approximately 82% belonged to the genetic ancestry cluster associated with self-reported Caucasian donors. All discovery cohort repertoires had been generated using a single sequencing platform. The study aimed to test whether cataloging public T cell receptors could reveal signatures of past pathogen exposure. The study profiled the T cell repertoires of some 610 subjects by immunosequencing and related them to cytomegalovirus serostatus. A later genetic analysis took genome-wide SNP genotypes for about three fifths of the roughly 700 donors and used that subset as a discovery cohort. A later analysis re-analyzed previously published TCR beta repertoires from about 600 donors and added high-resolution HLA genotyping to study TCR occurrence patterns. Both class I and class II loci were covered by HLA typing, at four-digit resolution. Typing coverage differed by locus: A, B, C, DRB1 and DQB1 were typed in about 620-630 donors, DQA1 in 500 to 550, DPA1 in 600 to 610, and DPB1 in just under 490. Among roughly 400 genotyped donors of the cohort, an average of around 240,000 unique TCR beta nucleotide sequences were sequenced per donor, around 20% of them non-productive. In addition to the first cohort of approximately 650 subjects, a separate validation cohort of 120 different subjects was used. Donor age, sex, ethnicity and CMV serostatus were compiled together with the repertoire data. An early release that covered fewer than 750 HLA-typed donors contained 250 to 350 gigabases of sequencing data and 65 million to 100 million unique TCR sequences. Study-wide conclusions, independent of this receptor: An association between a missense DCLRE1C variant and V-gene and J-gene trimming of TCR beta chains was found in a later genetic analysis and replicated in an independent cohort. Because counts were too low, roughly 18 rarely observed V segments, including chromosome 9 orphons, were left out of the earlier analysis of approximately 580 of the donors. In a later genetic analysis, fewer N-insertions in productive TCRs were reported among donors in an Asian-associated ancestry cluster than the roughly 670-donor mean. Correlated functional status among segregating V segments might reflect linkage disequilibrium, but an unknown experimental factor could not be ruled out. Several of the top co-occurrence clusters appeared to be linked to parvovirus B19, influenza, CMV and Epstein-Barr virus, according to a later analysis. A group of highly shared sequence variants was considered likely to be a technical artifact of the sequencing pipeline. Most CMV-associated TCR beta chains appeared to be HLA-restricted in a later analysis, and the HLA associations seemed to be driven largely by CMV exposure. According to the authors, the approach could potentially be generalized to other disease states and immunological phenotypes. In an earlier analysis of several hundred of the donors, most TCR beta V segments were observed in productive rearrangements about 90% or about 30% of the time, broadly matching IMGT annotations. While some public TCRs were present in many individuals, most TCR sequences turned up only very rarely across donors. Because some donors lacked HLA typing at each locus, the association tests relied only on the typed subset. Assigning TCR associations to individual alleles was difficult when HLA alleles, especially DR and DQ, strongly co-occurred. In vitro tests confirmed that a few of the cytomegalovirus-associated TCR beta chains recognize cytomegalovirus antigens. The cohort was sequenced for TCR beta chains only, and without alpha or paired-chain data the features that could be detected were limited. In a later analysis, 15,000 to 20,000 TCR beta sequences were associated with specific HLA alleles at a false discovery rate of 0.05. Compared with equally common non-associated chains, HLA-associated TCR beta chains in a later analysis were more clonally expanded and had lower generation probabilities. A further reported finding was that TCR beta sequences accurately predicted the HLA-A and HLA-B alleles for most subjects in the first cohort. In both the original and validation cohorts, the classifier was reported to diagnose cytomegalovirus status with high specificity and sensitivity. In the study, 150 to 200 TCR beta chains were listed as associated with cytomegalovirus. Some IMGT-functional V segments, including TRBV6-2 and TRBV6-3, could not be told apart with the 87-base-pair reads, so those segments were excluded. Roughly uniform sequencing depth across donors was assumed in presence/absence analyses, although this assumption may not hold. A later analysis found that TCR association rates varied across HLA loci, with DRB1 alleles showing the most associated TCRs and HLA-C alleles the fewest. CMV serostatus was the only immune exposure information available for the cohort.

The cohort consisted of 666 healthy bone marrow donors. At the time of sampling, all cohort members were nominally healthy, though unrecorded immune exposures were likely present. The donor tested CMV seropositive, placing the donor among the 290 or so seropositive members of the cohort. Every donor gave a peripheral blood sample, and the peripheral blood mononuclear cells from that sample were used for TCR beta sequencing. Genomic DNA was extracted from the blood cell samples with the Qiagen DNeasy Blood Extraction Kit. In the case of this clone: Its antigen is not yet known. The sample holds no much larger clone one base away, and base qualities are not on file.

Reading the germline V gene gives CDR1 MDHEN and CDR2 SYDVKM. Measured from the cysteine to the phenylalanine, the CDR3 is 15 residues long. Only the CDR3 part of the read is kept: 45 bases, read in frame from the first base. V loses 3 bases of germline sequence and J loses 2 bases, and the interval between the two ends is 14 bases. Libraries were constructed by the immunoSEQ multiplex PCR assay. A mixture of 60 forward primers for TCR Vbeta segments and 13 reverse primers for TCR Jbeta segments was used in the multiplex PCR. A multiplex PCR assay on genomic DNA amplified the CDR3 region of rearranged TCR beta genes. The Illumina HiSeq System was used to sequence the amplified TCR beta libraries as 87-base-pair reads. Per the authors' processing: Across the 500 to 700 repertoires, a later analysis counted tens of millions of unique TCR beta chains, roughly 11 million of which were shared by at least two donors. A nearest-neighbor algorithm error-corrected the raw reads and collapsed the reads into unique sequences, merging closely related sequences to remove PCR and sequencing errors. V, D and J gene segments were assigned by aligning CDR3 sequences to IMGT reference sequences. For a sequence to be retained, a match of at least six nucleotides to both a V gene segment and a J gene segment was required. A rearrangement was called productive if the CDR3 had no stop codons and remained in frame with V and J, and every other rearrangement was called non-productive. Following IMGT convention, CDR3 was defined as the stretch from the second conserved V-encoded cysteine up to the conserved J-encoded phenylalanine. Sequences without an unambiguous match to a single V gene segment were excluded from the earlier analysis of a few hundred of the donors. In an earlier analysis of approximately 610 of the donors, V segments were called functional above 56.7% productive rearrangements and were called segregating when the between-donor standard deviation exceeded 5%. A statistical classification framework was built for diagnosing cytomegalovirus status from the catalog of TCR beta chain sequences. In a later analysis, V and J genes were assigned by comparing TCR nucleotide sequences against IMGT/GENE-DB human TR gene sequences. Using the TCRdist pipeline, a later analysis assigned CDR3 sequences along with most-parsimonious VDJ recombination scenarios. A later analysis defined each TCR beta chain by its CDR3 amino acid sequence plus V-gene family, and excluded reads lacking a unique V-gene family. To address suspected cross-contamination and a sequencing artifact, a later analysis removed 592 highly shared, low-generation-probability nucleotide sequences. A later analysis calculated a clonal expansion index for each public chain from normalized within-repertoire ranks of inferred template counts. Generation probabilities in a later analysis came from a VDJ recombination model fitted to out-of-frame rearrangements, and those results were checked against IGoR. In a later analysis, hypergeometric tests were used to score TCR-TCR, TCR-HLA and TCR-CMV co-occurrence, with a repertoire-size bias correction applied to TCR pairs. In a later analysis, false discovery rates were estimated by permuting HLA or CMV assignments 20 times. In a later analysis, co-occurring TCRs were grouped with DBSCAN, and TCRdist sequence similarity was added when clustering was performed within HLA-allele-positive subsets. Repertoires with fewer than 30,000 or more than 120,000 public chains, plus five repertoires with anomalous nucleotide sharing, were excluded from co-occurrence clustering. Sourced from immuneACCESS, this table was stored by TCRdb with only in-frame sequences that have V and J called. A share of the clones is absent; for the studies checked, an unresolved V gene accounts for under half, and the remainder has no known explanation. From that table come the V and J calls and clone size; the DNA was used to work out D and trimming. The sample has approximately 160,000 clones on record, 70% to 80% of them singletons. 1.2% to 1.5% of the sample rests with the top ten.

The source of this sequence is a woman in her twenties or thirties in good health and CMV-seropositive. The sequence links TRBV28 to TRBJ2-7; D gene: possibly TRBD2, on 5 matching bases. The sample comprised PBMCs. The CDR3 reads as follows: CASSFLAERAYEQYF. The nucleotides read TGTGCCAGCAGTTTCCTGGCCGAGAGGGCCTACGAGCAGTACTTC.